The rows below give T cell receptor beta chains drawn from one sample of a study of T cell changes during pregnancy in multiple sclerosis. Assay used: immunoSEQ multiplex PCR; TCRdb lists only in-frame clones, some missing. The sample includes approximately 70,000 clones, roughly 92% of them seen just once. The sample consisted of peripheral blood, taken in the second trimester of pregnancy. The receptors come from a female donor with multiple sclerosis, enrolled in a pregnancy study. CDR3s include the opening cysteine and the closing phenylalanine or tryptophan. Fields, in order: J gene, D gene, clone size, V gene, CDR3 DNA, CDR3 protein. A D gene is named only where the DNA matches it firmly. Where a row states a size, it is once, few, many or the class of an expanded clone; other rows omit it.

J: TRBJ1-1; D: NA; size: few; V: TRBV21-1; DNA: TGTGCCAGCAGCACCCCGGGACAGGGGATGGACACTGAAGCTTTCTTT; CDR3: CASSTPGQGMDTEAFF
J: TRBJ2-1; D: NA; size: NA; V: TRBV7-2; DNA: TGTGCCAGCAGCCCGGACCCCCAGGGGGAGCAGTTCTTC; CDR3: CASSPDPQGEQFF
J: TRBJ2-5; D: NA; size: NA; V: TRBV28; DNA: TGTGCCAGCAGTCCCGGCGGGGAAGGGGCTGAGACCCAGTACTTC; CDR3: CASSPGGEGAETQYF
J: TRBJ2-1; D: TRBD1; size: NA; V: TRBV18; DNA: TGTGCCAGCTCACCAAGTCTTACGACAGGGGGTTACAATGAGCAGTTCTTC; CDR3: CASSPSLTTGGYNEQFF
J: TRBJ2-3; D: TRBD1; size: NA; V: TRBV30; DNA: TGTGCCTGGAGTGCGACAGGGGTATCGGATACGCAGTATTTT; CDR3: CAWSATGVSDTQYF
J: TRBJ1-4; D: NA; size: NA; V: TRBV7-9; DNA: TGTGCCAGCAGCCTCCCGCAGGGAACTAATGAAAAACTGTTTTTT; CDR3: CASSLPQGTNEKLFF
J: TRBJ1-5; D: TRBD1; size: NA; V: TRBV19; DNA: TGTGCCAGTAATTTAGGGACAGGGGAGGTTCAGCCCCAGCATTTT; CDR3: CASNLGTGEVQPQHF
J: TRBJ1-1; D: NA; size: few; V: TRBV19; DNA: TGTGCCATTACGAACGGTTTGAACACTGAAGCTTTCTTT; CDR3: CAITNGLNTEAFF
J: TRBJ2-6; D: TRBD1; size: NA; V: TRBV15; DNA: TGTGCCACCAGCAGAGGGGACAGGCTCGCTGGGGCCAACGTCCTGACTTTC; CDR3: CATSRGDRLAGANVLTF
J: TRBJ2-5; D: TRBD2; size: NA; V: TRBV7-2; DNA: TGTGCCAGCAGCTTAGGTATGGGAGGGGCCCAAGAGACCCAGTACTTC; CDR3: CASSLGMGGAQETQYF
J: TRBJ1-3; D: NA; size: NA; V: TRBV19; DNA: TGTGCCAGTAGTTACCACAGGAGCTCTGGAAACACCATATATTTT; CDR3: CASSYHRSSGNTIYF
J: TRBJ1-5; D: NA; size: NA; V: TRBV19; DNA: TGTGCCAGTCGATCCAGCGGCAATCAGCCCCAGCATTTT; CDR3: CASRSSGNQPQHF
J: TRBJ2-3; D: TRBD1; size: NA; V: TRBV5-1; DNA: TGCGCCAGCAGCTTGGGACAGGGGGGTACCCGAAACACAGATACGCAGTATTTT; CDR3: CASSLGQGGTRNTDTQYF
J: TRBJ2-7; D: NA; size: NA; V: TRBV7-2; DNA: TGTGCCAGCAGTATACCCCAATCCCAGTGGTACTTC; CDR3: CASSIPQSQWYF
J: TRBJ2-1; D: TRBD2; size: NA; V: TRBV19; DNA: TGTGCACGCCGACGCGGGAGAGTCCACAATGAGCAGTTCTTC; CDR3: CARRRGRVHNEQFF
J: TRBJ2-1; D: TRBD1; size: once; V: TRBV29-1; DNA: TGCAGCGTTGGGACTTCCAGGGGGTCCTACAATGAGCAGTTCTTC; CDR3: CSVGTSRGSYNEQFF
J: TRBJ1-2; D: TRBD1; size: NA; V: TRBV5-1; DNA: TGCGCCAGCAGCTTTACAGGGGGCGACGATGGCTACACCTTC; CDR3: CASSFTGGDDGYTF
J: TRBJ1-1; D: TRBD1; size: NA; V: TRBV7-3; DNA: TGTGCCAGCAGCCCGGACAGGATGAACACTGAAGCTTTCTTT; CDR3: CASSPDRMNTEAFF
J: TRBJ2-6; D: NA; size: NA; V: TRBV30; DNA: TGTGCCCTGGTCTGGGGGAAACTCGGAGGGGCTGGGGCCAACGTCCTGACTTTC; CDR3: CALVWGKLGGAGANVLTF
J: TRBJ2-1; D: TRBD2; size: NA; V: TRBV7-3; DNA: TGTGCCAGCAGCTTGGGACTATATCACAATGAGCAGTTCTTC; CDR3: CASSLGLYHNEQFF
J: TRBJ2-1; D: NA; size: NA; V: TRBV19; DNA: TGTGCCAGTTCCACGGCGGACTCCTCCTACAATGAGCAGTTCTTC; CDR3: CASSTADSSYNEQFF
J: TRBJ2-1; D: TRBD2; size: NA; V: TRBV6-5; DNA: TGTGCCAGCAGTTACGAGCTAGCGGGAGGCCCCAATGAGCAGTTCTTC; CDR3: CASSYELAGGPNEQFF
J: TRBJ2-3; D: TRBD1; size: NA; V: TRBV7-8; DNA: TGTGCCAGCAGCCCAGACAGGGTAACAGATACGCAGTATTTT; CDR3: CASSPDRVTDTQYF
J: TRBJ2-7; D: TRBD1; size: NA; V: TRBV5-6; DNA: TGTGCCAGCAGCTTCACAGGGGGCGAGCAGTACTTC; CDR3: CASSFTGGEQYF
J: TRBJ2-7; D: NA; size: NA; V: TRBV5-5; DNA: TGTGCCAGCAGCTTGAGGCAGACCCAGGCCTACGAGCAGTACTTC; CDR3: CASSLRQTQAYEQYF
J: TRBJ2-5; D: NA; size: NA; V: TRBV5-1; DNA: TGCGCCAGCAGCTTCAGACTAGGTCGCGAGACCCAGTACTTC; CDR3: CASSFRLGRETQYF
J: TRBJ2-1; D: TRBD2; size: NA; V: TRBV7-6; DNA: TGTGCCAGCAGCGATCCCGGGCGGGGGGGCTTTTCCTACAATGAGCAGTTCTTC; CDR3: CASSDPGRGGFSYNEQFF
J: TRBJ1-5; D: TRBD1; size: NA; V: TRBV2; DNA: TGTGCCAGCAGAGGGGGACAGCTAGACAATCAGCCCCAGCATTTT; CDR3: CASRGGQLDNQPQHF
J: TRBJ2-3; D: NA; size: once; V: TRBV5-1; DNA: TGCGCCAGCAGCCGCCGGACGGGGTTAAGCACAGATACGCAGTATTTT; CDR3: CASSRRTGLSTDTQYF
J: TRBJ1-1; D: TRBD1; size: NA; V: TRBV11-2; DNA: TGTGCCAGCAGACGTCCGGGACAGGGGATGGCTTTCTTT; CDR3: CASRRPGQGMAFF
J: TRBJ1-5; D: NA; size: NA; V: TRBV27; DNA: TGTGCCAGCAGTTTATTCCCGGATCAGCCCCAGCATTTT; CDR3: CASSLFPDQPQHF
J: TRBJ2-3; D: TRBD1; size: NA; V: TRBV28; DNA: TGTGCCAGCAAAGGGACAGTGACAGATACGCAGTATTTT; CDR3: CASKGTVTDTQYF
J: TRBJ2-1; D: NA; size: NA; V: TRBV11-3; DNA: TGTGCCAGCAGCTTAGTGGTTAGCTCCTACAATGAGCAGTTCTTC; CDR3: CASSLVVSSYNEQFF
J: TRBJ1-4; D: TRBD1; size: NA; V: TRBV2; DNA: TGTGCCAGCAGTGCTCCGGGACAGGGAAGTGAAAAACTGTTTTTT; CDR3: CASSAPGQGSEKLFF
J: TRBJ2-5; D: TRBD2; size: NA; V: TRBV19; DNA: TGTGCCAGTAGTAGTCCCAGGGCGCCGGGACTAGCGGGTAGGGGAGAGACCCAGTACTTC; CDR3: CASSSPRAPGLAGRGETQYF
J: TRBJ2-1; D: TRBD2; size: NA; V: TRBV10-3; DNA: TGTGCCATCAGTGAGGGCGGGGAGGGATATTACAATGAGCAGTTCTTC; CDR3: CAISEGGEGYYNEQFF
J: TRBJ1-2; D: TRBD1; size: NA; V: TRBV5-3; DNA: TGTGCCAGAAGCCTACGGAGTCCGGGACAGGGGGACTATGGCTACACCTTC; CDR3: CARSLRSPGQGDYGYTF
J: TRBJ2-3; D: TRBD1; size: NA; V: TRBV7-9; DNA: TGTGCCAGCAGCTTAGCCATCAGGGGGGATACGCAGTATTTT; CDR3: CASSLAIRGDTQYF
J: TRBJ2-3; D: TRBD1; size: NA; V: TRBV29-1; DNA: TGCAGCGTTGGGGGACAGGGTGCAGATACGCAGTATTTT; CDR3: CSVGGQGADTQYF
J: TRBJ2-7; D: NA; size: NA; V: TRBV7-9; DNA: TGTGCCAGCAGCTCCGGTCGGGGGGAGCAGTACTTC; CDR3: CASSSGRGEQYF
J: TRBJ1-3; D: TRBD1; size: NA; V: TRBV7-2; DNA: TGTGCCAGCAGCTCCGGGACAGGGACGGGAGGAAACACCATATATTTT; CDR3: CASSSGTGTGGNTIYF
J: TRBJ2-1; D: TRBD2; size: NA; V: TRBV18; DNA: TGTGCCAGCTCAGCGACTAGCGGGAGTAACAATGAGCAGTTCTTC; CDR3: CASSATSGSNNEQFF
J: TRBJ2-1; D: NA; size: NA; V: TRBV5-1; DNA: TGCGCCAGCAGTTCTGCTAAGAGCTCCTACAATGAGCAGTTCTTC; CDR3: CASSSAKSSYNEQFF